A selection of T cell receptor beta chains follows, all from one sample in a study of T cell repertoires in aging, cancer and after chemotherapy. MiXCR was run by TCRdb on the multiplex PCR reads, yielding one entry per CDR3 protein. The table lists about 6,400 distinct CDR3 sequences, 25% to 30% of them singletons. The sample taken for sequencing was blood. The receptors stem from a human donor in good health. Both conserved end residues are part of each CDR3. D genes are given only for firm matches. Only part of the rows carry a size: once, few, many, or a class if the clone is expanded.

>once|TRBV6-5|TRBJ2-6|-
CASSEAHSGANALTF
TGTGCCAGCAGTGAAGCGCACTCTGGGGCCAATGCCCTGACTTTC
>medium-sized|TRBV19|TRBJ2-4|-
CASKGGIGAKNIQYF
TGTGCCAGTAAGGGGGGGATTGGAGCCAAAAACATTCAGTACTTC
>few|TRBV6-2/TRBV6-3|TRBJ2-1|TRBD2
CASSSLAGAYNEQFF
TGTGCCAGCAGTTCCCTAGCGGGGGCCTACAATGAGCAGTTCTTC
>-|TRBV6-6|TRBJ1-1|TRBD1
CASSYDRAGSEAFF
TGTGCCAGCAGTTACGACAGGGCGGGATCTGAAGCTTTCTTT
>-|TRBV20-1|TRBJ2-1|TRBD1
CSAKFTGGVFHEQFF
TGCAGTGCAAAGTTCACAGGGGGCGTTTTCCATGAGCAGTTCTTC
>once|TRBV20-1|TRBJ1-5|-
CSARQAGTVNQPQHF
TGCAGTGCTCGCCAGGCCGGGACGGTGAATCAGCCCCAGCATTTT
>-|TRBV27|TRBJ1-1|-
CASSQWGTEAFF
TGTGCCAGCAGTCAGTGGGGGACTGAAGCTTTCTTT
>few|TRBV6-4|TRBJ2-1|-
CASSVSGFGEQFF
TGTGCCAGCAGTGTTTCAGGCTTTGGTGAGCAGTTCTTC
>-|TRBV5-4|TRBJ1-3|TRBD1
CASSWNGQGAGNTIYF
TGTGCCAGCAGCTGGAATGGACAGGGGGCTGGAAACACCATATATTTT
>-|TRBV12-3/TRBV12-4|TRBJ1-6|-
CASTETNNSPLHF
TGTGCCAGCACAGAGACAAATAATTCACCCCTCCACTTT
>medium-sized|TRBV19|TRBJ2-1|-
CASSIVGSGAYNEQFF
TGTGCCAGTAGTATAGTGGGTAGCGGAGCCTACAATGAGCAGTTCTTC
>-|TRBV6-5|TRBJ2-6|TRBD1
CASSGTGYSGANVLTF
TGTGCCAGCAGTGGGACAGGGTACTCTGGGGCCAACGTCCTGACTTTC
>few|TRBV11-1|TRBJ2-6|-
CARSMLSARGQGSSGANVLTF
TGTGCCAGAAGCATGCTGTCGGCGAGGGGACAAGGAAGCTCTGGGGCCAACGTCCTGACTTTC
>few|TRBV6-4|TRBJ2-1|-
CASSDGYNEQFF
TGTGCCAGCAGTGACGGGTACAATGAGCAGTTCTTC
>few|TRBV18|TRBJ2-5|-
CASSPQGGQTQYF
TGTGCCAGCTCACCACAGGGCGGACAGACCCAGTACTTC
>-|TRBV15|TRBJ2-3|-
CATSGQLSDTQYF
TGTGCCACCAGCGGTCAACTATCAGATACGCAGTATTTT
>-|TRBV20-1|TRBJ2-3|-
CSAPAQPSTDTQYF
TGCAGTGCCCCAGCGCAACCAAGCACAGATACGCAGTATTTT
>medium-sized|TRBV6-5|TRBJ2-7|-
CAIGGLIYEQYF
TGTGCCATAGGGGGATTGATCTACGAGCAGTACTTC
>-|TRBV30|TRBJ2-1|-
CGGGSYNEQFF
TGTGGTGGTGGATCCTACAATGAGCAGTTCTTC
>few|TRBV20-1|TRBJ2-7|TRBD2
CSAPRASGGYEQYF
TGCAGTGCCCCACGCGCTAGCGGTGGCTACGAGCAGTACTTC
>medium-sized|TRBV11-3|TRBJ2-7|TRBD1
CASSLAGGDEQYF
TGTGCCAGCAGCTTAGCAGGGGGCGACGAGCAGTACTTC
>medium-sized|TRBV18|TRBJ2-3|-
CASSPPGTTPFTDTQYF
TGTGCCAGCTCACCCCCCGGGACCACCCCTTTCACAGATACGCAGTATTTT
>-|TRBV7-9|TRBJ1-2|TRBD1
CASSLEGTGYGYTF
TGTGCCAGCAGCTTGGAAGGGACAGGCTATGGCTACACCTTC
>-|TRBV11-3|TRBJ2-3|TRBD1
CASSHASSDRGWGTQYF
TGTGCCAGCAGCCACGCCTCGTCTGACAGGGGCTGGGGTACGCAGTATTTT
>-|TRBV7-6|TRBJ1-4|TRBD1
CASSLGLRGQAKEKLFF
TGTGCCAGCAGCTTAGGTTTAAGGGGGCAGGCGAAGGAAAAACTGTTTTTT
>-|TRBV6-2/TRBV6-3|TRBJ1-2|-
CASISLRRGGYTF
TGTGCCAGCATATCGCTTCGACGTGGTGGCTACACCTTC
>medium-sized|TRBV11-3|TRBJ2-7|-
CASSQLSWGGRDSYEQYF
TGTGCCAGCAGCCAGCTTAGTTGGGGGGGCAGGGACTCCTACGAGCAGTACTTC
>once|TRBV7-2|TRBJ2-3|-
CASSLGGAADTQYF
TGTGCCAGCAGCTTGGGGGGGGCTGCAGATACGCAGTATTTT
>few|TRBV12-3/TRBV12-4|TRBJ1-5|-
CASSYSSNQPQHF
TGTGCCAGCAGTTACAGTAGCAATCAGCCCCAGCATTTT
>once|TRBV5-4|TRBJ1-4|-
CASMLGGGNEKLFF
TGCGCCAGCATGCTCGGGGGCGGGAATGAAAAACTGTTTTTT
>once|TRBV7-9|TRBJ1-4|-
CASNLGGAEKLFF
TGTGCCAGCAACTTAGGAGGAGCTGAAAAACTGTTTTTT
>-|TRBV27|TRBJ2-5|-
CASSGGGGETQYF
TGTGCCAGCAGTGGAGGAGGGGGGGAGACCCAGTACTTC
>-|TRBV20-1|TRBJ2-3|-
CSARWSVGDTQYF
TGCAGTGCTAGATGGTCTGTGGGAGATACGCAGTATTTT
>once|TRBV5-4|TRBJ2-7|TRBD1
CASSQDRGKTYEQYF
TGCGCCAGCAGCCAAGACAGGGGTAAAACGTACGAGCAGTACTTC
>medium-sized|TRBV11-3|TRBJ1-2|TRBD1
CASSLNRGDGYTF
TGTGCCAGCAGCTTAAACAGGGGGGATGGCTACACCTTC